One TCR beta chain is described in this entry. Its antigen is unknown. The data stem from a study of graft-versus-host responses after intestinal transplantation. Study details: Tacrolimus plus steroids were given to all recipients for 3 to 4 years, preceded by anti-thymocyte globulin induction. General study findings and limits: GvH clonotypes were identified within recipient marrow, with a subset emerging first in ileum or blood. Early declines in HvG clones that occurred post-transplant were associated with peak circulating GvH clone levels.

CDR1 SGHVS and CDR2 FQNEAQ come from the germline V gene. Trimming took off 2 bases at V and 0 bases at J, with 16 bases between the two ends. CDR3 length equals 18 residues. The method was immunoSEQ multiplex PCR; TCRdb's version includes in-frame clones alone and lacks a portion of them. Of over 1,500 clones in the sample, 85% to 90% were seen once. Tissue processing of the graft released intraepithelial and lamina propria lymphocytes from it. The chain combines TRBV7-8 with TRBJ2-2; TRBD2 is a possible D gene (5 bases). The sample consisted of ileum tissue, taken less than 70 days after transplant. This TCR came from a human patient who received an intestinal transplant, so some T cells may come from the graft donor. CDR3 region: CASSLYRAPGTNTGELFF. The CDR3 DNA reads as TGTGCCAGCAGCTTATACAGAGCCCCGGGGACGAACACCGGGGAGCTGTTTTTT.